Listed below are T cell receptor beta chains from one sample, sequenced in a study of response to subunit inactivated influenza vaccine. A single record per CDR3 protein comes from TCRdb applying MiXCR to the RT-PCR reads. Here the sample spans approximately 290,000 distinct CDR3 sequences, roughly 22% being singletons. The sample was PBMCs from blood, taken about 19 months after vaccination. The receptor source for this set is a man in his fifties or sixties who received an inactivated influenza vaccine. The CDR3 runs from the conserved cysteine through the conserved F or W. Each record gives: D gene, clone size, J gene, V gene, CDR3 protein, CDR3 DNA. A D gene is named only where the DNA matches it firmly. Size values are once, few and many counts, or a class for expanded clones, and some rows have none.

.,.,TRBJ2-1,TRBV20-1,CSGRRGSYNEQFF,TGCAGCGGACGAAGGGGCTCCTACAATGAGCAGTTCTTC
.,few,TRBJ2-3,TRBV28,CASSRVGGSGGTQYF,TGTGCCAGCAGCAGGGTTGGTGGGAGCGGTGGTACGCAGTATTTT
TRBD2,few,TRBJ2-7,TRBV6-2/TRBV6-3,CASSYPASGNYEQYF,TGTGCCAGCAGTTACCCTGCTAGCGGGAACTACGAGCAGTACTTC
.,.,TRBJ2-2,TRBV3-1,CASRYGSSNTGELFF,TGTGCCAGCAGGTACGGGAGTTCGAACACCGGGGAGCTGTTTTTT
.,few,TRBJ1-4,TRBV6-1,CASRQGSRTNEKLFF,TGTGCCAGCAGACAGGGATCGAGGACTAATGAAAAACTGTTTTTT
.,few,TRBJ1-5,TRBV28,CASRRGQLRPIGNQPQHF,TGTGCCAGCAGACGAGGACAGCTCCGGCCCATCGGCAATCAGCCCCAGCATTTT
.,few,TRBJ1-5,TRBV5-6,CASSFFGSTSQPQHF,TGTGCCAGCAGCTTTTTCGGGTCAACCAGTCAGCCCCAGCATTTT
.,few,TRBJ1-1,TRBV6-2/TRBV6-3,CASSYGAVINTEAFF,TGTGCCAGCAGTTACGGGGCTGTAATCAACACTGAAGCTTTCTTT
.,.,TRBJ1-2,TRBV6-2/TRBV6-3,CASSYGPVYGYTF,TGTGCCAGCAGTTACGGGCCAGTATATGGCTACACCTTC
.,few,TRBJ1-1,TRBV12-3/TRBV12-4,CASSTNRGSPGGTEAFF,TGTGCCAGCAGTACCAATAGGGGCTCCCCGGGGGGTACTGAAGCTTTCTTT
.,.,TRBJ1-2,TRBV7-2,CASSPRGSQGLLNGYTF,TGTGCCAGCAGCCCGCGAGGGAGTCAGGGGCTCTTAAATGGCTACACCTTC
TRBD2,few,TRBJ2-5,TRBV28,CASRPPGRGVIQETQYF,TGTGCCAGCCGACCCCCTGGGCGGGGGGTAATTCAAGAGACCCAGTACTTC
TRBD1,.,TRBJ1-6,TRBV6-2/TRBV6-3,CASSYEDRGAYSPLHF,TGTGCCAGCAGTTACGAAGACAGGGGCGCCTATTCACCCCTCCACTTT
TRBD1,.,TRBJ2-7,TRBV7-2,CASSFGTGPREQYF,TGTGCCAGCAGCTTTGGGACAGGCCCACGCGAGCAGTACTTC
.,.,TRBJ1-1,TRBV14,CASSQTEFTEAFF,TGTGCCAGCAGCCAGACGGAATTCACTGAAGCTTTCTTT
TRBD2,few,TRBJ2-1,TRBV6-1,CASSKRLAGNDNEQFF,TGTGCCAGCAGTAAGAGACTAGCGGGAAACGACAATGAGCAGTTCTTC
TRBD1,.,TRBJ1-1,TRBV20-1,CSASEQGTFFGAFF,TGCAGTGCTAGCGAACAGGGGACTTTTTTCGGAGCTTTCTTT
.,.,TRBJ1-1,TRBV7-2,CASSPHLNTEAFF,TGTGCCAGCAGCCCCCACCTGAACACTGAAGCTTTCTTT
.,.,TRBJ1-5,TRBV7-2,CASSLYVAMGNQPQHF,TGTGCCAGCAGCTTATACGTGGCAATGGGCAATCAGCCCCAGCATTTT
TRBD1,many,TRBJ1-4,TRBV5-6,CASSPTGGAGEKLFF,TGTGCCAGCAGCCCAACAGGGGGCGCGGGGGAAAAACTGTTTTTT
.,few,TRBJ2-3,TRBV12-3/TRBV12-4,CASSVTRRADTQYF,TGTGCCAGCAGTGTGACAAGGAGGGCAGATACGCAGTATTTT
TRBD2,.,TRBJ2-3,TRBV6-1,CASSDAGMGGRNTQYF,TGTGCCAGCAGTGACGCAGGGATGGGCGGGAGAAATACGCAGTATTTT
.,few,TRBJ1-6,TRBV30,CAWNEENSPLHF,TGTGCCTGGAACGAGGAGAATTCACCCCTCCACTTT
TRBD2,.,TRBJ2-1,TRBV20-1,CSARVLTSGSYNEQFF,TGCAGTGCTAGAGTCCTCACTAGCGGGAGCTACAATGAGCAGTTCTTC
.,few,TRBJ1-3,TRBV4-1,CASSQFTTSGNTIYF,TGCGCCAGCAGCCAATTTACAACCTCTGGAAACACCATATATTTT
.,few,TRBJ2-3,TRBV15,CATSRDAGKWTDTQYF,TGTGCCACCAGCAGAGATGCGGGGAAATGGACAGATACGCAGTATTTT
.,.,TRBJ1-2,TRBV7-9,CASSGDNYGYTF,TGTGCCAGCAGTGGAGATAACTATGGCTACACCTTC
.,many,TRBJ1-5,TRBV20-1,CSASAGSRQPQHF,TGCAGTGCTAGTGCCGGGAGCAGGCAGCCCCAGCATTTT